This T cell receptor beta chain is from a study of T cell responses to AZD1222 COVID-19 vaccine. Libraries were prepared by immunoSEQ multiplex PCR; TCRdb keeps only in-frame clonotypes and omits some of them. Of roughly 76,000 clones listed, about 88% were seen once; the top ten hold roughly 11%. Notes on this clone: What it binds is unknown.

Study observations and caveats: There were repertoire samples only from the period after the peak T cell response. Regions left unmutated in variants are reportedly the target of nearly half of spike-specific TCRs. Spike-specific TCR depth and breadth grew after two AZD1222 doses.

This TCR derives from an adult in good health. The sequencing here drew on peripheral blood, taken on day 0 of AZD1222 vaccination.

CDR3 in DNA: TGCGCCAGCAGCCAAGACATCGGGGCCCTCCTGCCCCAGCATTTT. This translates into CASSQDIGALLPQHF. The gene calls are TRBV4-1 and TRBJ1-5; D is perhaps TRBD1 (5 bases). Trimming cost V 0 bases and J 9 bases, with 15 bases left between them. The V gene's germline CDR1 is MGHRA and CDR2 YSYEKL. This CDR3 has 15 residues.